These T cell receptor beta chains were read from a single sample in a study of shared clonotypes between healthy human individuals. Using immunoSEQ multiplex PCR, the repertoire was profiled, and TCRdb retains in-frame clones only, with some absent. The profile covers 1.6 million or so clones, with 96% appearing a single time and approximately 1.1% taken by the ten largest. The sample comprised naive CD4+ T cells sorted from blood. The source is a man aged 25-40 years in good health. The CDR3 runs from the conserved cysteine through the conserved F or W. The order of the fields is J gene, D gene, clone size, V gene, CDR3 protein, CDR3 DNA. The D gene is left open where the match is weak. Only some rows state a clone size, as once, few, many or a class for expanded clones.

J gene: TRBJ2-1
D gene: TRBD2
clone size: -
V gene: TRBV6-1
CDR3 protein: CASRAGLAGNNEQFF
CDR3 DNA: TGTGCCAGCAGGGCCGGACTAGCGGGGAACAATGAGCAGTTCTTC

J gene: TRBJ1-2
D gene: TRBD1
clone size: -
V gene: TRBV29-1
CDR3 protein: CSATQGEGIYGYTF
CDR3 DNA: TGCAGCGCCACCCAGGGGGAGGGGATCTATGGCTACACCTTC

J gene: TRBJ2-6
D gene: TRBD2
clone size: -
V gene: TRBV11-2
CDR3 protein: CASSLEAGANSGANVLTF
CDR3 DNA: TGTGCCAGCAGCTTAGAAGCGGGGGCGAACTCTGGGGCCAACGTCCTGACTTTC

J gene: TRBJ2-3
D gene: -
clone size: -
V gene: TRBV5-1
CDR3 protein: CASSLAAARGTDTQYF
CDR3 DNA: TGCGCCAGCAGCTTGGCCGCGGCGCGAGGCACAGATACGCAGTATTTT

J gene: TRBJ2-2
D gene: -
clone size: once
V gene: TRBV7-9
CDR3 protein: CASSLIQNTGELFF
CDR3 DNA: TGTGCCAGCAGCTTGATACAAAACACCGGGGAGCTGTTTTTT

J gene: TRBJ2-1
D gene: -
clone size: once
V gene: TRBV4-3
CDR3 protein: CASSQDMSAVYNEQFF
CDR3 DNA: TGCGCCAGCAGCCAAGATATGAGCGCGGTGTACAATGAGCAGTTCTTC

J gene: TRBJ2-3
D gene: -
clone size: -
V gene: TRBV13
CDR3 protein: CASSTTWGTQYF
CDR3 DNA: TGTGCCAGCAGCACTACTTGGGGTACGCAGTATTTT

J gene: TRBJ1-5
D gene: -
clone size: -
V gene: TRBV28
CDR3 protein: CASSLITGLSNQPQHF
CDR3 DNA: TGTGCCAGCAGTTTAATAACAGGGTTGAGCAATCAGCCCCAGCATTTT

J gene: TRBJ2-4
D gene: TRBD2
clone size: once
V gene: TRBV5-1
CDR3 protein: CASRSTSGGNIQYF
CDR3 DNA: TGCGCCAGTAGGTCCACTAGCGGGGGAAACATTCAGTACTTC

J gene: TRBJ1-2
D gene: TRBD1
clone size: -
V gene: TRBV28
CDR3 protein: CASSTGTGDGYTF
CDR3 DNA: TGTGCTTCCTCTACCGGGACAGGGGATGGCTACACCTTC

J gene: TRBJ2-3
D gene: TRBD2
clone size: -
V gene: TRBV18
CDR3 protein: CASSPLAGGPSFKTDTQYF
CDR3 DNA: TGTGCCAGCTCACCTCTAGCGGGAGGGCCTTCGTTCAAGACAGATACGCAGTATTTT

J gene: TRBJ2-1
D gene: TRBD2
clone size: -
V gene: TRBV7-2
CDR3 protein: CASSRGGWGIGGSFF
CDR3 DNA: TGTGCCAGCAGCCGGGGGGGCTGGGGTATCGGTGGTTCGTTCTTC

J gene: TRBJ1-3
D gene: TRBD1
clone size: -
V gene: TRBV18
CDR3 protein: CASSRQGTTGNTIYF
CDR3 DNA: TGTGCCAGCTCACGACAGGGGACAACTGGAAACACCATATATTTT

J gene: TRBJ1-5
D gene: -
clone size: few
V gene: TRBV18
CDR3 protein: CASSPGGVMPPQHF
CDR3 DNA: TGTGCCAGCTCACCGGGAGGGGTAATGCCGCCCCAGCATTTT

J gene: TRBJ1-5
D gene: TRBD1
clone size: -
V gene: TRBV6-6
CDR3 protein: CASSPTGGNQPQHF
CDR3 DNA: TGTGCCAGCAGCCCGACAGGGGGCAATCAGCCCCAGCATTTT

J gene: TRBJ1-5
D gene: -
clone size: -
V gene: TRBV19
CDR3 protein: CASSAHWDQPQHF
CDR3 DNA: TGTGCCAGTAGTGCCCACTGGGATCAGCCCCAGCATTTT

J gene: TRBJ1-5
D gene: TRBD1
clone size: -
V gene: TRBV10-3
CDR3 protein: CATSNRGDSNQPQHF
CDR3 DNA: TGTGCCACCTCAAACAGGGGAGATAGCAATCAGCCCCAGCATTTT

J gene: TRBJ2-7
D gene: -
clone size: -
V gene: TRBV6-1
CDR3 protein: CASRGGPQGYEQYF
CDR3 DNA: TGTGCCAGCAGGGGGGGCCCCCAAGGGTACGAGCAGTACTTC

J gene: TRBJ2-3
D gene: -
clone size: -
V gene: TRBV9
CDR3 protein: CASSGGLGWQIDTQYF
CDR3 DNA: TGTGCCAGCAGCGGTGGTTTAGGGTGGCAGATTGATACGCAGTATTTT

J gene: TRBJ2-1
D gene: -
clone size: -
V gene: TRBV5-1
CDR3 protein: CASSFLGTAYNEQFF
CDR3 DNA: TGCGCCAGCAGCTTCCTTGGGACCGCCTACAATGAGCAGTTCTTC

J gene: TRBJ2-5
D gene: TRBD2
clone size: few
V gene: TRBV15
CDR3 protein: CATSTAGGETQYF
CDR3 DNA: TGTGCCACCAGCACAGCGGGAGGGGAGACCCAGTACTTC

J gene: TRBJ2-3
D gene: -
clone size: -
V gene: TRBV4-3
CDR3 protein: CASSQDLGAGRLPSTDTQYF
CDR3 DNA: TGCGCCAGCAGCCAAGACCTGGGGGCAGGACGACTGCCTAGCACAGATACGCAGTATTTT

J gene: TRBJ2-1
D gene: -
clone size: -
V gene: TRBV11-3
CDR3 protein: CASGGSVYNEQFF
CDR3 DNA: TGTGCCAGCGGGGGAAGCGTCTACAATGAGCAGTTCTTC

J gene: TRBJ2-3
D gene: -
clone size: -
V gene: TRBV6-1
CDR3 protein: CASSARQGSTDTQYF
CDR3 DNA: TGTGCCAGCAGCGCTAGGCAGGGGAGCACAGATACGCAGTATTTT

J gene: TRBJ2-5
D gene: -
clone size: -
V gene: TRBV29-1
CDR3 protein: CSVVRGKYQETQYF
CDR3 DNA: TGCAGCGTTGTTCGCGGGAAGTACCAAGAGACCCAGTACTTC

J gene: TRBJ2-7
D gene: -
clone size: -
V gene: TRBV7-2
CDR3 protein: CASSFWGPSLSGAYEQYF
CDR3 DNA: TGTGCCAGCAGCTTTTGGGGACCGAGTCTGTCGGGGGCCTACGAGCAGTACTTC

J gene: TRBJ2-1
D gene: -
clone size: -
V gene: TRBV28
CDR3 protein: CASRHAGRTYNEQFF
CDR3 DNA: TGTGCCAGCCGACATGCGGGGAGGACATACAATGAGCAGTTCTTC

J gene: TRBJ2-7
D gene: TRBD1
clone size: -
V gene: TRBV6-1
CDR3 protein: CASSGRQGYEQYF
CDR3 DNA: TGTGCCAGCAGTGGCCGACAGGGCTACGAGCAGTACTTC

J gene: TRBJ2-1
D gene: -
clone size: once
V gene: TRBV5-4
CDR3 protein: CASSQGIEQFF
CDR3 DNA: TGTGCCAGCAGTCAGGGGATTGAGCAGTTCTTC

J gene: TRBJ1-2
D gene: -
clone size: -
V gene: TRBV7-9
CDR3 protein: CASSLQRGGNYGYTF
CDR3 DNA: TGTGCCAGCAGCTTGCAGCGTGGGGGAAACTATGGCTACACCTTC

J gene: TRBJ2-5
D gene: -
clone size: -
V gene: TRBV18
CDR3 protein: CASSPLLETQYF
CDR3 DNA: TGTGCCAGCTCACCACTCCTGGAGACCCAGTACTTC

J gene: TRBJ1-1
D gene: -
clone size: once
V gene: TRBV20-1
CDR3 protein: CTAGGSTEAFF
CDR3 DNA: TGCACCGCGGGGGGCAGCACTGAAGCTTTCTTT

J gene: TRBJ2-2
D gene: TRBD1
clone size: -
V gene: TRBV7-3
CDR3 protein: CASSLPGGGGTGELFF
CDR3 DNA: TGTGCCAGCAGCTTACCAGGGGGCGGCGGCACCGGGGAGCTGTTTTTT

J gene: TRBJ2-6
D gene: -
clone size: -
V gene: TRBV18
CDR3 protein: CASSPSTSGANVLTF
CDR3 DNA: TGTGCCAGCTCACCATCTACCTCTGGGGCCAACGTCCTGACTTTC

J gene: TRBJ2-1
D gene: TRBD2
clone size: -
V gene: TRBV5-1
CDR3 protein: CASSVTAAGDNEQFF
CDR3 DNA: TGCGCCAGCAGCGTGACAGCAGCGGGAGACAATGAGCAGTTCTTC

J gene: TRBJ1-5
D gene: TRBD1
clone size: -
V gene: TRBV9
CDR3 protein: CASSVGPGQGSIQPQHF
CDR3 DNA: TGTGCCAGCAGCGTAGGACCCGGACAGGGGTCCATTCAGCCCCAGCATTTT

J gene: TRBJ1-1
D gene: -
clone size: -
V gene: TRBV7-9
CDR3 protein: CASSLGEVTEAFF
CDR3 DNA: TGTGCCAGCAGCTTGGGGGAGGTAACTGAAGCTTTCTTT

J gene: TRBJ2-1
D gene: TRBD1
clone size: -
V gene: TRBV6-6
CDR3 protein: CASGEGQGCFF
CDR3 DNA: TGTGCCAGCGGAGAGGGACAGGGATGTTTCTTC

J gene: TRBJ2-2
D gene: -
clone size: -
V gene: TRBV7-2
CDR3 protein: CASAGRRNTGELFF
CDR3 DNA: TGTGCCAGCGCCGGCCGGAGAAATACCGGGGAGCTGTTTTTT

J gene: TRBJ2-3
D gene: -
clone size: once
V gene: TRBV5-1
CDR3 protein: CASSYQPQDTQYF
CDR3 DNA: TGCGCCAGCAGCTACCAGCCACAAGATACGCAGTATTTT

J gene: TRBJ2-2
D gene: TRBD2
clone size: -
V gene: TRBV19
CDR3 protein: CASSMPSGTGELFF
CDR3 DNA: TGTGCCAGTAGTATGCCTAGCGGGACCGGGGAGCTGTTTTTT

J gene: TRBJ1-5
D gene: TRBD1
clone size: -
V gene: TRBV28
CDR3 protein: CASSPTGEQPQHF
CDR3 DNA: TGTGCCAGCAGTCCCACAGGGGAGCAGCCCCAGCATTTT

J gene: TRBJ2-7
D gene: -
clone size: -
V gene: TRBV28
CDR3 protein: CASSSHGGTGF
CDR3 DNA: TGTGCCAGCAGTTCCCACGGGGGTACCGGCTTC

J gene: TRBJ1-2
D gene: -
clone size: -
V gene: TRBV30
CDR3 protein: CAWNRANYGYTF
CDR3 DNA: TGTGCCTGGAACAGGGCTAACTATGGCTACACCTTC

J gene: TRBJ2-5
D gene: -
clone size: -
V gene: TRBV18
CDR3 protein: CASSPALFGTQYF
CDR3 DNA: TGTGCCAGCTCACCGGCTCTTTTTGGGACCCAGTACTTC

J gene: TRBJ2-1
D gene: TRBD1
clone size: -
V gene: TRBV27
CDR3 protein: CASSLFNLQRQGAYREYNEQFF
CDR3 DNA: TGTGCCAGCAGTTTATTTAATTTACAAAGACAGGGGGCTTATCGGGAGTACAATGAGCAGTTCTTC